The present T cell receptor (beta chain) was sequenced within a study of CD8 T cells in ankylosing spondylitis. Study conclusions and caveats: Disease-associated clonotypes exhibited CD8+ identity and were relatively infrequent in peripheral blood. Prior work had noted some motif variants in reactive arthritis blood and synovial fluid.

A quantitative 5'-RACE method, one with molecular barcodes, was used to make TCR beta libraries. TCRdb redid the calling of the 5' RACE reads with MiXCR, one entry per CDR3 protein. The sample includes just over 300,000 distinct CDR3 sequences, under 25% seen only once; the top ten take about 4%. V lost 6 bases and J 0 bases, leaving 15 bases between the germline ends. Germline-derived CDR1 and CDR2 are DFQATT and SNEGSKA (reference sequence). The length of the CDR3 is 15 residues. With respect to this clonotype: The antigen is unknown.

Sequences were obtained from blood, either unsorted or a sorted T cell fraction (not recorded which). The receptor's source is a female donor with ankylosing spondylitis or in good health (not recorded which). The J gene is TRBJ2-1, the V gene TRBV20-1; the D is unclear. The CDR3 DNA sequence: TGCAGTGCCCCAGGCCCTCTCAGCTCCTACAATGAGCAGTTCTTC. Its translation is CSAPGPLSSYNEQFF.